This is a list of T cell receptor beta chains from one sample in a study of CD8 T cells in Susac syndrome. TCRdb re-called the immunoSEQ multiplex PCR reads through MiXCR, storing one row per CDR3 protein. The data contain approximately 190,000 distinct CDR3 sequences, more than 85% of them singletons. Specimen: CD4+ T cells from PBMCs. Every receptor here comes from a human donor with Susac syndrome. CDR3s include the opening cysteine and the closing phenylalanine or tryptophan. The D gene is left open where the match is weak. The size field is filled for only some rows; it gives once, few, many or a size class.

abundance: -; j_gene: TRBJ1-4; v_gene: TRBV19; len: 15; d_gene: -; CDR3aa: CASSTGRPRLEKLFF; CDR3nt: TGTGCCAGTAGTACTGGACGGCCCAGGCTTGAAAAACTGTTTTTT
abundance: -; j_gene: TRBJ2-5; v_gene: TRBV19; len: 13; d_gene: -; CDR3aa: CASSRGAGETQYF; CDR3nt: TGTGCCAGTAGTAGGGGGGCCGGGGAGACCCAGTACTTC
abundance: -; j_gene: TRBJ1-5; v_gene: TRBV19; len: 13; d_gene: TRBD1; CDR3aa: CATQTGGQQPQHF; CDR3nt: TGTGCCACCCAAACAGGGGGCCAACAGCCCCAGCATTTT
abundance: -; j_gene: TRBJ2-5; v_gene: TRBV19; len: 13; d_gene: -; CDR3aa: CASSRNRQETQYF; CDR3nt: TGTGCCAGTAGTAGGAATAGACAAGAGACCCAGTACTTC
abundance: -; j_gene: TRBJ2-7; v_gene: TRBV27; len: 16; d_gene: TRBD2; CDR3aa: CASLTSGMPICYEQYF; CDR3nt: TGTGCCAGCTTGACTAGCGGGATGCCTATTTGTTACGAGCAGTACTTC
abundance: -; j_gene: TRBJ1-3; v_gene: TRBV7-9; len: 16; d_gene: TRBD1; CDR3aa: CASSLQGARSGNTIYF; CDR3nt: TGTGCCAGCAGCTTACAGGGGGCACGTTCTGGAAACACCATATATTTT
abundance: -; j_gene: TRBJ2-2; v_gene: TRBV14; len: 14; d_gene: -; CDR3aa: CASSQLSGTGELFF; CDR3nt: TGTGCCAGCAGCCAACTAAGTGGGACCGGGGAGCTGTTTTTT
abundance: -; j_gene: TRBJ2-1; v_gene: TRBV2; len: 14; d_gene: TRBD2; CDR3aa: CASILTSGVSQQFF; CDR3nt: TGTGCCAGCATATTAACTAGCGGGGTGTCCCAGCAGTTCTTC
abundance: -; j_gene: TRBJ2-2; v_gene: TRBV5-1; len: 17; d_gene: -; CDR3aa: CASSAGPGGSPVGELFF; CDR3nt: TGCGCCAGCAGCGCCGGCCCCGGTGGATCCCCAGTGGGGGAGCTGTTTTTT
abundance: -; j_gene: TRBJ2-7; v_gene: TRBV27; len: 13; d_gene: TRBD1; CDR3aa: CASSSGQIYEQYF; CDR3nt: TGTGCCAGCAGTTCGGGACAGATCTACGAGCAGTACTTC
abundance: -; j_gene: TRBJ2-5; v_gene: TRBV2; len: 19; d_gene: TRBD2; CDR3aa: CASSTITGTSGSSKETQYF; CDR3nt: TGTGCCAGCAGTACTATTACCGGGACTAGCGGGTCCAGTAAAGAGACCCAGTACTTC
abundance: -; j_gene: TRBJ1-5; v_gene: TRBV12-3/TRBV12-4; len: 13; d_gene: -; CDR3aa: CASSKTVRQPQHF; CDR3nt: TGTGCCAGCAGCAAAACCGTACGACAGCCCCAGCATTTT
abundance: -; j_gene: TRBJ1-1; v_gene: TRBV5-1; len: 16; d_gene: -; CDR3aa: CASSLVGPRVNPEAFF; CDR3nt: TGCGCCAGCAGCTTGGTGGGGCCAAGGGTCAACCCTGAAGCTTTCTTT
abundance: -; j_gene: TRBJ1-6; v_gene: TRBV20-1; len: 15; d_gene: -; CDR3aa: CSARDSGPHNSPLHF; CDR3nt: TGCAGTGCTAGAGATTCAGGCCCCCATAATTCACCCCTCCACTTT
abundance: -; j_gene: TRBJ1-1; v_gene: TRBV18; len: 16; d_gene: -; CDR3aa: CASSPRPGGVYTEAFF; CDR3nt: TGTGCCAGCTCACCACGTCCCGGGGGCGTTTACACTGAAGCTTTCTTT
abundance: -; j_gene: TRBJ2-3; v_gene: TRBV3-1; len: 17; d_gene: TRBD2; CDR3aa: CASSQDYAGGRTDTQYF; CDR3nt: TGTGCCAGCAGCCAAGACTACGCGGGAGGGCGCACAGATACGCAGTATTTT
abundance: few; j_gene: TRBJ2-7; v_gene: TRBV12-3/TRBV12-4; len: 14; d_gene: -; CDR3aa: CASSTRVGADEQYF; CDR3nt: TGTGCCAGCAGTACACGTGTTGGAGCCGACGAGCAGTACTTC
abundance: -; j_gene: TRBJ2-5; v_gene: TRBV7-2; len: 15; d_gene: TRBD2; CDR3aa: CASSPARTSGETQYF; CDR3nt: TGTGCCAGCAGCCCCGCCCGGACTAGCGGGGAGACCCAGTACTTC
abundance: -; j_gene: TRBJ2-7; v_gene: TRBV7-8; len: 16; d_gene: -; CDR3aa: CASSTTGTGSSYEQYF; CDR3nt: TGTGCCAGCAGCACCACCGGGACCGGTAGCTCCTACGAGCAGTACTTC
abundance: -; j_gene: TRBJ2-5; v_gene: TRBV2; len: 15; d_gene: TRBD2; CDR3aa: CASSVLGTRKETQYF; CDR3nt: TGTGCCAGCAGTGTATTAGGGACTAGAAAAGAGACCCAGTACTTC
abundance: -; j_gene: TRBJ2-1; v_gene: TRBV6-2/TRBV6-3; len: 16; d_gene: TRBD2; CDR3aa: CASSPTGTSISNEQFF; CDR3nt: TGTGCCAGCAGTCCGACCGGGACTAGCATTAGCAATGAGCAGTTCTTC
abundance: few; j_gene: TRBJ2-7; v_gene: TRBV30; len: 13; d_gene: TRBD2; CDR3aa: CAWNGLASYEQYF; CDR3nt: TGTGCCTGGAATGGACTAGCCAGCTACGAGCAGTACTTC
abundance: -; j_gene: TRBJ1-2; v_gene: TRBV20-1; len: 14; d_gene: TRBD1; CDR3aa: CSARAGTGDGGYTF; CDR3nt: TGCAGTGCTAGAGCCGGGACAGGGGACGGTGGCTACACCTTC
abundance: -; j_gene: TRBJ1-5; v_gene: TRBV12-3/TRBV12-4; len: 13; d_gene: -; CDR3aa: CASSLRGARPQHF; CDR3nt: TGTGCCAGCAGCCTAAGGGGGGCACGGCCCCAGCATTTT
abundance: -; j_gene: TRBJ2-1; v_gene: TRBV7-3; len: 15; d_gene: TRBD1; CDR3aa: CASSRGQVIYNEQFF; CDR3nt: TGTGCCAGCAGCAGGGGACAGGTAATCTACAATGAGCAGTTCTTC
abundance: -; j_gene: TRBJ1-6; v_gene: TRBV11-2; len: 19; d_gene: TRBD1; CDR3aa: CASSLGIPPFGGGTSPLHF; CDR3nt: TGTGCCAGCAGCTTAGGAATCCCCCCTTTTGGAGGGGGCACTTCACCCCTCCACTTT
abundance: -; j_gene: TRBJ2-1; v_gene: TRBV12-3/TRBV12-4; len: 15; d_gene: -; CDR3aa: CASSFFSGNYNEQFF; CDR3nt: TGTGCCAGCAGTTTCTTTTCAGGGAACTACAATGAGCAGTTCTTC